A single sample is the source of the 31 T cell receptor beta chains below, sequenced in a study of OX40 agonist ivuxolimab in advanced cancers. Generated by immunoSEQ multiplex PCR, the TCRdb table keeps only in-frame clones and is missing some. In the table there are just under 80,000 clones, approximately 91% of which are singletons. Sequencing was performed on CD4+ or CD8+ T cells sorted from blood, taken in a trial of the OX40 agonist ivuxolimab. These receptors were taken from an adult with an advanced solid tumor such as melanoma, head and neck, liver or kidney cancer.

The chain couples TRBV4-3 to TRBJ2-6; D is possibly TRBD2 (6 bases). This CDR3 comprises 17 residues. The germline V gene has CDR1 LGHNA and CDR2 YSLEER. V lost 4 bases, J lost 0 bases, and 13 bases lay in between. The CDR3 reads CASSRDSLSSGANVLTF. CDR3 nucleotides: TGCGCCAGCAGCCGGGACTCCCTATCCTCTGGGGCCAACGTCCTGACTTTC.

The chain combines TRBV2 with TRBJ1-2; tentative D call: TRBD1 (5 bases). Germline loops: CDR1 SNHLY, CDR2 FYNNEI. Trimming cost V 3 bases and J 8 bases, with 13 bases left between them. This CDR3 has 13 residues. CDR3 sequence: CASSEGGMGGYTF. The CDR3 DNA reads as TGTGCCAGCAGTGAGGGGGGAATGGGAGGCTACACCTTC.

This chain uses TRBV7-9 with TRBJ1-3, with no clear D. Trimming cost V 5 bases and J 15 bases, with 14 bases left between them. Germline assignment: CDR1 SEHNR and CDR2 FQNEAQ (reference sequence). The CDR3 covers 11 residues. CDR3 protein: CASSQPTGPYF. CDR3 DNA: TGTGCCAGCAGCCAACCTACGGGCCCATATTTT.

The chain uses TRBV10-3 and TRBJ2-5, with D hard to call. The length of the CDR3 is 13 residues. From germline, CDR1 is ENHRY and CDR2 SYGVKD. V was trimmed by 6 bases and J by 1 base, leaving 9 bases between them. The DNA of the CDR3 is TGTGCCATCAGCTTGACATTCCAAGAGACCCAGTACTTC. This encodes CAISLTFQETQYF.

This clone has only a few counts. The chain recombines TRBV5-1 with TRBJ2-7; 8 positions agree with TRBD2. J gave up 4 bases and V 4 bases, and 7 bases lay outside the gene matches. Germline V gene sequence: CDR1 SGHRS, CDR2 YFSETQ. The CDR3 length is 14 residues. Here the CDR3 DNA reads TGCGCCAGCAGCACAGGGACTAGTGCGTACGAGCAGTACTTC. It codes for CASSTGTSAYEQYF.

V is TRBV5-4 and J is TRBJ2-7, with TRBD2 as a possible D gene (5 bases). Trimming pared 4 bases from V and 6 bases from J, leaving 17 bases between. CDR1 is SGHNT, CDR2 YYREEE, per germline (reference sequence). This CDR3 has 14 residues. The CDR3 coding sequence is TGTGCCAGCAGCCTCGGCGGGCTAGCAGGCGAGCAGTACTTC. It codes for CASSLGGLAGEQYF.

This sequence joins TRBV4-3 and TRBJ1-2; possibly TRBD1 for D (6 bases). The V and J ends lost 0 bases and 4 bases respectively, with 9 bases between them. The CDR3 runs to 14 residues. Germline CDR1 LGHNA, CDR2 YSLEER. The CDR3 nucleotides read TGCGCCAGCAGCCAAGATGCAGGGGTCTATGGCTACACCTTC. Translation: CASSQDAGVYGYTF.

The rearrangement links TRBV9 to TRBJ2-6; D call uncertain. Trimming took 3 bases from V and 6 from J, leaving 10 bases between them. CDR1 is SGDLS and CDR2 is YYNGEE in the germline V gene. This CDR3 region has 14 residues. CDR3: CASSEAPQANVLTF. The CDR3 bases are TGTGCCAGCAGCGAGGCCCCGCAGGCCAACGTCCTGACTTTC.

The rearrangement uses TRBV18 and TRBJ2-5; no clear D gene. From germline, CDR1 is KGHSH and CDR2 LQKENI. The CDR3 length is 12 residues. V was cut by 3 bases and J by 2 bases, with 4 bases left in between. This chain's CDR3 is CASSPSQETQYF. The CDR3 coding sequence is TGTGCCAGCTCACCTTCTCAAGAGACCCAGTACTTC.

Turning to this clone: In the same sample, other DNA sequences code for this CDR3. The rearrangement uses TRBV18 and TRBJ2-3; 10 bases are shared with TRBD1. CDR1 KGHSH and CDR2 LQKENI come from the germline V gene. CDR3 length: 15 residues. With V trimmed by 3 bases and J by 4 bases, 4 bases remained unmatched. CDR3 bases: TGTGCCAGCTCACCGCGACAGGGGGCCGCAGATACGCAGTATTTT. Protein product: CASSPRQGAADTQYF.

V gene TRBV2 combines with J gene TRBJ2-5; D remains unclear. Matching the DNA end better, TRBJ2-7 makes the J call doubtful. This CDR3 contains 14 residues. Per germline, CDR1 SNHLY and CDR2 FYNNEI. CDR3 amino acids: CASSEGLSTLEQYF. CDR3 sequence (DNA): TGTGCCAGCAGTGAAGGACTCTCTACCCTCGAGCAGTACTTC.

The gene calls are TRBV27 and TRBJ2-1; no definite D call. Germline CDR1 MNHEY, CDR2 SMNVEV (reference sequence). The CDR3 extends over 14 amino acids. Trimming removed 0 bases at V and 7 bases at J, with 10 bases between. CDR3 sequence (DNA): TGTGCCAGCAGTTTATCTGGCCTTACTAATGAGCAGTTCTTC. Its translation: CASSLSGLTNEQFF.

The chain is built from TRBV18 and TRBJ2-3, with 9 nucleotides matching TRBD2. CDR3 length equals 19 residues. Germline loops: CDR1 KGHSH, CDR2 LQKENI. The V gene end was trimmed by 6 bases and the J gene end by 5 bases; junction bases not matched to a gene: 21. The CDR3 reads CASSLILPRLAGRRDTQYF. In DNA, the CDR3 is TGTGCCAGCTCCCTTATCCTACCCCGGCTAGCGGGAAGGAGAGATACGCAGTATTTT.

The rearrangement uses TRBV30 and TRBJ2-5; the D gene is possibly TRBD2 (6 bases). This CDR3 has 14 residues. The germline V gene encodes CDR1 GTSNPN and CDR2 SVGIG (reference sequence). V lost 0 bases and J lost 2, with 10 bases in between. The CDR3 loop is CAWSVSSGQETQYF. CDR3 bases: TGTGCCTGGAGTGTAAGTAGCGGACAAGAGACCCAGTACTTC.

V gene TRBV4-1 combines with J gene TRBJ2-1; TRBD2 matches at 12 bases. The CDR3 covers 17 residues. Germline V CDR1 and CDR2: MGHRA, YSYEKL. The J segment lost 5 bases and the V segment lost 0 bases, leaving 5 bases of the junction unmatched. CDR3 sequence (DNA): TGCGCCAGCAGCCAAGAGCTCCGGACTAGCGGGAACAATGAGCAGTTCTTC. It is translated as CASSQELRTSGNNEQFF.

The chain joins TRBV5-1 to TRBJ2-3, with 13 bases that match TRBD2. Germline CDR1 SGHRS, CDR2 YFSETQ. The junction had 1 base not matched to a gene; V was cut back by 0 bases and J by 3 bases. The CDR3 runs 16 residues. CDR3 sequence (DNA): TGCGCCAGCAGCTTGGGGACTAGCGGGGGAACAGATACGCAGTATTTT. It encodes CASSLGTSGGTDTQYF.

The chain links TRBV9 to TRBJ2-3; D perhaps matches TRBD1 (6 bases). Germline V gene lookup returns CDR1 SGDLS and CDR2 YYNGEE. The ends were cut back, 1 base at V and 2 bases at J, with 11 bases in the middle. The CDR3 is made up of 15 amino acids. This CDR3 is CASSVRGTTTDTQYF. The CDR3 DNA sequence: TGTGCCAGCAGCGTAAGGGGGACAACCACAGATACGCAGTATTTT.

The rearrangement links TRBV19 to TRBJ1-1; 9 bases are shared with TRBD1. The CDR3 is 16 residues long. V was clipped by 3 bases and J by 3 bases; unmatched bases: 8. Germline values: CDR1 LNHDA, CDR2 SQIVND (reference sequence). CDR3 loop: CASSILGTGRDTEAFF. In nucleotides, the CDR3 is TGTGCCAGTAGTATTTTGGGGACAGGGAGGGACACTGAAGCTTTCTTT.

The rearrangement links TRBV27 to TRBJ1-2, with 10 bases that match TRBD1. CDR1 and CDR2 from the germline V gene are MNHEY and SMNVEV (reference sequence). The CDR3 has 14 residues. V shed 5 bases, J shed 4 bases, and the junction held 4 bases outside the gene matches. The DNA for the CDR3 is TGTGCCAGCAGTCGACAGGGGGCGTTCTATGGCTACACCTTC. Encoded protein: CASSRQGAFYGYTF.

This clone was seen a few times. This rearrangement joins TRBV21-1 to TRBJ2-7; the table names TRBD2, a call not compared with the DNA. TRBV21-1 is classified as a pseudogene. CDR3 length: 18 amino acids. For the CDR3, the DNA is TGTGCCAGCAGTAATCCCACTAGCGGGAAACCCTACTCCTACGAGCAGTACTTC. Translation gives CASSNPTSGKPYSYEQYF.

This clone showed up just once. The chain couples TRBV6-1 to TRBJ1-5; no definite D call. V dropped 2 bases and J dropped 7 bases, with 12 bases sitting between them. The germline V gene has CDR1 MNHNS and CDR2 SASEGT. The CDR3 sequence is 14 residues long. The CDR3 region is CASSETQMGQPQHF. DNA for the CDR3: TGTGCCAGCAGTGAAACTCAAATGGGGCAGCCCCAGCATTTT.

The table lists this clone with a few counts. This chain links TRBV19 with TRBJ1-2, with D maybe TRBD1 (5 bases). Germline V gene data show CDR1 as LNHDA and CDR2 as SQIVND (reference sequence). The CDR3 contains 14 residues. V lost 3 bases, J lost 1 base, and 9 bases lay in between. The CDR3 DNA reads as TGTGCCAGTAGTATGGGGGTAGTTAACTATGGCTACACCTTC. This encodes CASSMGVVNYGYTF.

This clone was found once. For the CDR3, the DNA is TGTGCCAGCAGCCCCCGTGTCTTTAACACTGAAGCTTTCTTT. Amino acid sequence: CASSPRVFNTEAFF. This sequence joins TRBV7-2 and TRBJ1-1; no definite D call. Germline V gene sequence: CDR1 SGHTA, CDR2 FQGNSA. The germline V and J ends were trimmed by 5 bases and 2 bases, with 12 bases remaining between them. The CDR3 consists of 14 residues.

CDR3 residues: CASSPGYEETQYF. Written as DNA, the CDR3 is TGCGCCAGCAGCCCAGGGTACGAAGAGACCCAGTACTTC. This chain connects TRBV5-1 to TRBJ2-5; D might be TRBD1 (5 bases). Germline CDR1 SGHRS, CDR2 YFSETQ. CDR3 length: 13 residues. Deletions cut 4 bases from V and 3 bases from J, with 10 bases between.

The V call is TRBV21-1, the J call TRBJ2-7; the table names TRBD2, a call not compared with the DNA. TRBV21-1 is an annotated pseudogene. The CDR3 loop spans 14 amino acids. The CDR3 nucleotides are TGTGCCAGCAGCAATTCTAGCGGGGAGTACGAGCAGTACTTC. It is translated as CASSNSSGEYEQYF.

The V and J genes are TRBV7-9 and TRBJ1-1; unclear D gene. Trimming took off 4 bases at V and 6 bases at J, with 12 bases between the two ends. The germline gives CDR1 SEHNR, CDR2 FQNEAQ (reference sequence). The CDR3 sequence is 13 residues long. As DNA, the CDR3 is TGTGCCAGCAGCTCCGTTGGAGGTTCTGAAGCTTTCTTT. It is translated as CASSSVGGSEAFF.

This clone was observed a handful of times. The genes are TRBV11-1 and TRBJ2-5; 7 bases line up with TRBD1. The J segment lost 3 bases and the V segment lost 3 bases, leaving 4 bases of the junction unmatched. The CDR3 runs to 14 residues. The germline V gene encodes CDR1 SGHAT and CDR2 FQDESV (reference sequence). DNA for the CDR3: TGTGCCAGCAGCTTTACGGGACAGAAAGAGACCCAGTACTTC. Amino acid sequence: CASSFTGQKETQYF.

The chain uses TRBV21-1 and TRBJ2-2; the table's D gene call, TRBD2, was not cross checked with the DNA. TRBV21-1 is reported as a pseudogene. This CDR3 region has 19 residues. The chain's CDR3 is CASSKVSLAGGPHTGELFF. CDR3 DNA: TGTGCCAGCAGCAAAGTCTCACTAGCGGGAGGGCCTCACACCGGGGAGCTGTTTTTT.

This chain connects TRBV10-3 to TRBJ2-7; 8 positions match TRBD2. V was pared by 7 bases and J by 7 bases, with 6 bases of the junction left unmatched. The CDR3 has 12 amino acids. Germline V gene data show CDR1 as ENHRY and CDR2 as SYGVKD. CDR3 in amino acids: CAITDGGVEQYF. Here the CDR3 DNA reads TGTGCCATCACCGACGGGGGGGTTGAGCAGTACTTC.

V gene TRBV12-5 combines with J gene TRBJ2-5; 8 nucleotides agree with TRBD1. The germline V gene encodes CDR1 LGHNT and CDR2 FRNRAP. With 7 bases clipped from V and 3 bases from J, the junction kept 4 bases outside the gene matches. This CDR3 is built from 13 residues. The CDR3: CASAPDREETQYF. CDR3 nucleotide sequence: TGTGCTAGTGCCCCGGACAGGGAAGAGACCCAGTACTTC.

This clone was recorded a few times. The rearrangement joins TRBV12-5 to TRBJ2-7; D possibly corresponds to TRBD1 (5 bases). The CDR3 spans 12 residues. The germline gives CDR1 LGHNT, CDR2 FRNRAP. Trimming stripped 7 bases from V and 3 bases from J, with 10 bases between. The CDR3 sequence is CASVADNYEQYF. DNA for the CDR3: TGTGCTAGTGTTGCGGACAACTACGAGCAGTACTTC. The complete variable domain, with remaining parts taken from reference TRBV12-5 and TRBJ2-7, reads DARVTQTPRHKVTEMGQEVTMRCQPILGHNTVFWYRQTMMQGLELLAYFRNRAPLDDSGMPKDRFSAEMPDATLATLKIQPSEPRDSAVYFCASVADNYEQYFGPGTRLTVT.